These 27 T cell receptor beta chains were all obtained from the same sample, sequenced in a study of control samples from healthy donors and cancer patients. Data came from immunoSEQ multiplex PCR; TCRdb stores just in-frame clones and leaves some out. The sample contains nearly 200,000 clones, over 80% of which appear only once. Sequenced sample: blood. These receptors all stem from a man aged 25 to 45 in good health.

The rearrangement joins TRBV18 to TRBJ1-6, with D unresolved. The CDR3 covers 12 residues. The ends were cut back, 6 bases at V and 4 bases at J, with 4 bases in the middle. The V gene's germline CDR1 is KGHSH and CDR2 LQKENI. DNA for the CDR3: TGTGCCAGCTCTCCATATAATTCACCCCTCCACTTT. It translates to CASSPYNSPLHF.

The CDR3 here is CASSQNWGSGGADTQYF. The CDR3 DNA is TGTGCCAGCAGCCAAAACTGGGGTAGCGGGGGTGCAGATACGCAGTATTTT. This chain connects TRBV3-1 (or the pseudogene TRBV3-2) to TRBJ2-3, with TRBD2 identical over 9 bases. The length of the CDR3 is 17 residues. V was clipped by 2 bases and J by 4 bases; unmatched bases: 10. The germline CDR1 and CDR2 sequences are LGHDT and YNNKEL (reference sequence).

This rearrangement joins TRBV5-6 to TRBJ1-3; possible D gene TRBD1, 5 bases. The CDR3 length is 15 residues. The germline V gene encodes CDR1 SGHDT and CDR2 YYEEEE. V gave up 4 bases and J gave up 2 bases, with 13 bases separating them. CDR3 bases: TGTGCCAGCAGCGGGAACAGGTATACTGGAAACACCATATATTTT. Its protein is CASSGNRYTGNTIYF. Complete variable domain (other parts from reference TRBV5-6 and TRBJ1-3): DAGVTQSPTHLIKTRGQQVTLRCSPKSGHDTVSWYQQALGQGPQFIFQYYEEEERQRGNFPDRFSGHQFPNYSSELNVNALLLGDSALYLCASSGNRYTGNTIYFGEGSWLTVV.

V is TRBV7-9 and J is TRBJ1-2, with 7 positions matching TRBD1. Germline CDR1 SEHNR, CDR2 FQNEAQ (reference sequence). J lost 2 bases, V lost 4 bases, and 4 bases had no gene match. CDR3 size: 14 residues. The CDR3 DNA follows: TGTGCCAGCAGCTCAAGACAGGGCAACTATGGCTACACCTTC. Protein: CASSSRQGNYGYTF.

Only one count was recorded for this clone. The rearrangement uses TRBV5-8 and TRBJ1-2; D remains ambiguous. V dropped 7 bases and J dropped 0 bases, with 13 bases sitting between them. This CDR3 has 14 amino acids. Germline lookup yields CDR1 SGHTS and CDR2 YDEGEE. CDR3 in DNA: TGTGCCAGCGCAGAAAAAGGGACTAACTATGGCTACACCTTC. Translating it yields CASAEKGTNYGYTF.

CDR3 region: CASRSLSNTEAFF. In DNA, the CDR3 is TGTGCCAGTAGAAGTCTGTCGAACACTGAAGCTTTCTTT. The rearrangement uses TRBV19 and TRBJ1-1, with D unclear. The length of the CDR3 is 13 residues. CDR1 and CDR2 from the germline V gene are LNHDA and SQIVND (reference sequence). Between the trimmed V and J ends, which lost 6 bases and 1 base, there was a span of 9 bases.

The V call is TRBV7-9, the J call TRBJ2-7; 7 bases map to TRBD2. Germline trimming cut 4 bases from V and 0 bases from J; bases unmatched to any gene: 9. This CDR3 spans 16 amino acids. CDR1 is SEHNR, CDR2 FQNEAQ, per germline (reference sequence). CDR3 sequence (DNA): TGTGCCAGCAGCTCCCAGGCCCCTAGCGGCTCCTACGAGCAGTACTTC. As protein: CASSSQAPSGSYEQYF.

V and J are TRBV28 and TRBJ2-7, with D possibly TRBD2 on 5 matching bases. There are 13 residues in the CDR3. Germline CDR1 reads MDHEN; CDR2 reads SYDVKM. V was clipped by 10 bases and J by 2 bases, with 15 bases between them. As DNA, the CDR3 is TGTGCCATCAGCGGCGCAACCCCCTACGAGCAGTACTTC. As protein: CAISGATPYEQYF.

This clone appeared once. The chain uses TRBV11-2 and TRBJ1-2; TRBD1 is a possible D gene (6 bases). Germline V CDR1 and CDR2: SGHAT, FQNNGV. The CDR3 loop spans 14 amino acids. Trimming shortened V by 1 base and J by 8 bases, and 14 bases separated the two germline ends. CDR3 in amino acids: CASSLASGARGYTF. The CDR3 coding sequence is TGTGCCAGCAGCTTAGCTTCAGGGGCGAGGGGCTACACCTTC.

The chain combines TRBV24-1 with TRBJ2-6; the D gene is possibly TRBD2 (6 bases). CDR1 KGHDR and CDR2 SFDVKD come from the germline V gene. V was pared by 6 bases and J by 0 bases, with 8 bases between. The CDR3 has 15 residues. The CDR3 here is CATSLGGSGANVLTF. Here the CDR3 DNA reads TGTGCCACCAGTTTGGGGGGCTCTGGGGCCAACGTCCTGACTTTC.

The rearrangement uses TRBV11-1 and TRBJ2-3; tentative D call: TRBD2 (5 bases). The CDR3 length is 15 residues. Germline-derived CDR1 and CDR2 are SGHAT and FQDESV (reference sequence). Trimming removed 2 bases from V and 10 bases from J, with 19 bases in between. The DNA of the CDR3 is TGTGCCAGCAGCTTAAACCCCAGAAGCCCCGGGGCGCAGTATTTT. This translates into CASSLNPRSPGAQYF.

This clone was recorded only once. The rearrangement joins TRBV2 to TRBJ2-5; TRBD1 matches 7 bases. CDR3 size: 14 residues. With 5 bases clipped from V and 2 bases from J, the junction kept 5 bases outside the gene matches. Germline lookup yields CDR1 SNHLY and CDR2 FYNNEI. CDR3 sequence reads: CASSYGQDQETQYF. CDR3 nucleotides: TGTGCCAGCAGTTATGGACAGGATCAAGAGACCCAGTACTTC. Full variable domain (outside the CDR3, taken from reference TRBV2 and TRBJ2-5): EPEVTQTPSHQVTQMGQEVILRCVPISNHLYFYWYRQILGQKVEFLVSFYNNEISEKSEIFDDQFSVERPDGSNFTLKIRSTKLEDSAMYFCASSYGQDQETQYFGPGTRLLVL.

J is TRBJ2-1 and V is TRBV4-2; TRBD1 or TRBD2 may be the D gene (6 bases each). Trimming removed 0 bases at V and 2 bases at J, with 17 bases between. The germline V gene has CDR1 LGHNA and CDR2 YNFKEQ. The CDR3 is 18 residues long. The CDR3 DNA sequence: TGTGCCAGCAGCCAAGAAAGTCTAGGGGGGCCAACCTACAATGAGCAGTTCTTC. As protein: CASSQESLGGPTYNEQFF.

The count of this clone is one. This chain joins TRBV5-5 and TRBJ1-3, with D tentatively TRBD1 (5 bases). The CDR3 spans 17 residues. Germline assignment: CDR1 SGHKS and CDR2 YYEKEE (reference sequence). V was pared by 3 bases and J by 0 bases, with 16 bases between. In DNA, the CDR3 is TGTGCCAGCAGCTACTCCGGGACGTCGGGCTCTGGAAACACCATATATTTT. As protein: CASSYSGTSGSGNTIYF.

The gene calls are TRBV7-2 and TRBJ1-1; no definite D call. Deletions cut 1 base from V and 5 bases from J, with 8 bases between. The CDR3 consists of 13 residues. Looked up from germline, CDR1 is SGHTA and CDR2 is FQGNSA. CDR3 in DNA: TGTGCCAGCAGCTTAGTAGGAAGGACTGAAGCTTTCTTT. This sequence encodes CASSLVGRTEAFF.

The V and J genes are TRBV24-1 and TRBJ2-1; weak D call: TRBD1 (6 bases). The CDR3 sequence is 15 residues long. V was clipped by 5 bases and J by 5 bases, with 15 bases between them. Germline lookup yields CDR1 KGHDR and CDR2 SFDVKD. The CDR3 protein is CATSAPGTWDNEQFF. CDR3 nucleotides: TGTGCCACCAGTGCCCCCGGGACATGGGACAATGAGCAGTTCTTC.

This chain links TRBV30 with TRBJ2-3, with 7 bases matching TRBD1. Germline lookup yields CDR1 GTSNPN and CDR2 SVGIG (reference sequence). J lost 2 bases, V lost 6 bases, and 5 bases had no gene match. The CDR3 extends over 13 amino acids. CDR3 sequence reads: CACEGADTDTQYF. CDR3 nucleotides: TGTGCCTGTGAGGGGGCGGACACAGATACGCAGTATTTT.

The chain uses TRBV12-3 or TRBV12-4 and TRBJ1-3, with no clear D. V gave up 5 bases and J gave up 4 bases, with 9 bases separating them. The CDR3 is 13 residues long. The CDR3 DNA reads as TGTGCCAGCAGTCTTATCTTGGGAAACACCATATATTTT. Translating gives CASSLILGNTIYF.

This clone came up many times. The gene calls are TRBV6-2 or TRBV6-3 and TRBJ1-5; D gene uncertain. This CDR3 comprises 15 residues. The V end was cut by 5 bases, the J end by 0 bases, with 11 bases between. CDR1 and CDR2 (germline): MNHEY, SVGEGT. The CDR3: CASSHDGLSNQPQHF. The CDR3 DNA is TGTGCCAGCAGTCACGACGGCCTTAGCAATCAGCCCCAGCATTTT.

This sequence joins TRBV3-1 (or the pseudogene TRBV3-2) and TRBJ2-3; D is perhaps TRBD2 (6 bases). Per the germline V gene, CDR1 is LGHDT and CDR2 is YNNKEL (reference sequence). V was shortened by 0 bases and J by 6 bases, with 22 bases between the two germline ends. CDR3 size: 18 residues. DNA for the CDR3: TGTGCCAGCAGCCAAGATAGCCCCTTTGGGCGGGGCAGGGATACGCAGTATTTT. This codes for CASSQDSPFGRGRDTQYF.

This chain connects TRBV4-1 to TRBJ2-3; 11 positions agree with TRBD2. Germline CDR1 and CDR2: MGHRA and YSYEKL. V was pared by 0 bases and J by 4 bases, with 9 bases of the junction left unmatched. This CDR3 is 18 amino acids long. CDR3 sequence reads: CASSQDLVASGGPDTQYF. The DNA of the CDR3 is TGCGCCAGCAGCCAAGATCTTGTGGCTAGCGGGGGGCCAGATACGCAGTATTTT.

This clone came up once. The V gene is TRBV7-9, the J gene TRBJ2-3; D is perhaps TRBD1 (5 bases). This CDR3 region has 15 residues. The V end was cut by 2 bases, the J end by 2 bases, with 11 bases between. Per the germline V gene, CDR1 is SEHNR and CDR2 is FQNEAQ (reference sequence). The CDR3 reads CASSLFATDTDTQYF. The CDR3 nucleotides read TGTGCCAGCAGCTTATTCGCGACAGACACAGATACGCAGTATTTT.

This clone showed up just a few times. The chain joins TRBV5-1 to TRBJ2-1, with a possible D match to TRBD2 (6 bases). Germline CDR1 SGHRS, CDR2 YFSETQ. The CDR3 has 19 residues. Between the trimmed V and J ends, which lost 4 bases and 0 bases, there was a span of 23 bases. In DNA, the CDR3 is TGCGCCAGCAGCCCGGAGGCGGGTGGGGGGATAGGCTCCTACAATGAGCAGTTCTTC. It codes for CASSPEAGGGIGSYNEQFF. The full variable domain, rest sourced from reference TRBV5-1 and TRBJ2-1, is KAGVTQTPRYLIKTRGQQVTLSCSPISGHRSVSWYQQTPGQGLQFLFEYFSETQRNKGNFPGRFSGRQFSNSRSEMNVSTLELGDSALYLCASSPEAGGGIGSYNEQFFGPGTRLTVL.

This clone showed up just a few times. The V and J genes are TRBV3-1 (or the pseudogene TRBV3-2) and TRBJ2-7; a possible D gene is TRBD1 (5 bases). The CDR3 extends over 13 amino acids. V was pared by 3 bases and J by 2 bases, with 8 bases between. Germline loops: CDR1 LGHDT, CDR2 YNNKEL (reference sequence). CDR3 region: CASSQGPTYEQYF. In DNA form, the CDR3 reads TGTGCCAGCAGCCAGGGGCCTACCTACGAGCAGTACTTC.

The rearrangement joins TRBV27 to TRBJ2-5; the D gene is possibly TRBD2 (5 bases). Looked up from germline, CDR1 is MNHEY and CDR2 is SMNVEV (reference sequence). The CDR3 is 12 amino acids. V dropped 2 bases and J dropped 5 bases, with 6 bases sitting between them. The CDR3, as DNA: TGTGCCAGCAGTTTAAGGAGGGAGACCCAGTACTTC. Protein: CASSLRRETQYF.

The chain joins TRBV6-5 to TRBJ1-1; 8 nucleotides align to TRBD1. CDR3 length: 12 amino acids. Trimming at V came to 7 bases and at J to 4 bases, leaving 2 bases not matched to a gene. Germline V gene sequence: CDR1 MNHEY, CDR2 SVGAGI. CDR3 protein: CASKTGATEAFF. The CDR3 DNA reads TGTGCCAGCAAGACAGGGGCCACTGAAGCTTTCTTT.

V gene TRBV27 combines with J gene TRBJ1-3; D is undetermined. Germline V gene sequence: CDR1 MNHEY, CDR2 SMNVEV (reference sequence). Trimming left V 4 bases short and J 2 bases short, with 9 bases between. The CDR3 length is 14 residues. This chain's CDR3 is CASSSREAGNTIYF. The DNA for the CDR3 is TGTGCCAGCAGTTCAAGGGAAGCTGGAAACACCATATATTTT.